This entry describes one T cell receptor (beta chain). The antigen is undetermined. Treatment indicated: oral pan-JAK inhibitor, 5-10 mg twice daily. Alopecia areata patients provided lesional scalp punch biopsies and peripheral blood. The authors extracted RNA and reverse transcribed it into cDNA as the sequencing template. Generated by immunoSEQ multiplex PCR, the TCRdb table keeps only in-frame clones and is missing some. This table holds about 6,900 clones, about two thirds found once. The data are from a study of CD8+ T cells in alopecia areata. The study, taken as a whole, reports: Tofacitinib delivered significant drops in scalp clonality and in expanded CD8+ clones among the top 100.

This TCR derives from a human donor with alopecia areata. The sample consisted of skin, taken at week 4, from a patient treated with tofacitinib.

The CDR3 loop is CASSLALVGTEQYF. DNA of the CDR3: TGCGCCAGCAGCTTGGCACTAGTAGGGACCGAGCAGTACTTC. The V and J genes are TRBV5-1 and TRBJ2-7, with D perhaps matching TRBD1 or TRBD2 (5 bases each). Trimming shortened V by 0 bases and J by 6 bases, and 13 bases separated the two germline ends. Germline CDR1 is SGHRS and CDR2 is YFSETQ. CDR3 size: 14 residues.